Detailed here is one TCR beta chain. Using immunoSEQ multiplex PCR, the repertoire was profiled, and TCRdb retains in-frame clones only, with some absent. The sample shows more than 600,000 clones, about 90% of them seen only once. These data come from a study of shared clonotypes between healthy human individuals. Cells designated naive CD8 were CD45RO-negative and were positively selected for CCR7, with terminally differentiated effector memory CD45RA+ cells excluded. V lost 8 bases to trimming and J lost 4 bases; unmatched junction nucleotides: 11. Germline CDR1 is LNHDA and CDR2 is SQIVND (reference sequence). This CDR3 is 15 amino acids long.

The material sequenced was naive CD8+ T cells sorted from blood. This receptor was taken from a man aged 30-40 years in good health. The V gene is TRBV19, the J gene TRBJ1-5; 7 bases match TRBD1. In DNA, the CDR3 is TGTGCCAGTCCCGCACCTCGGGACAGAAATCAGCCCCAGCATTTT. It encodes CASPAPRDRNQPQHF.